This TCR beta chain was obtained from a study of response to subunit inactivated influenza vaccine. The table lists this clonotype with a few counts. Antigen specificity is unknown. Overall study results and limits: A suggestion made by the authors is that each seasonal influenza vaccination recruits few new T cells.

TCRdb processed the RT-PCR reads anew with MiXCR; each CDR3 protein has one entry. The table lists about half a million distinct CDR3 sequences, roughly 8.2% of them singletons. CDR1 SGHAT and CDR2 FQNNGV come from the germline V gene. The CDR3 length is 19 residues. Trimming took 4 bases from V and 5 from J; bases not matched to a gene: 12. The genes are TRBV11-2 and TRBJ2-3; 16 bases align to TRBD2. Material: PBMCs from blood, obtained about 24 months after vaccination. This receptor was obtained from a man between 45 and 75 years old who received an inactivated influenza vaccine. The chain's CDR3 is CASSSYGGLAGGYLDTQYF. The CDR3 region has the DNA TGTGCCAGCAGCTCATATGGGGGACTAGCGGGAGGGTATTTAGATACGCAGTATTTT.